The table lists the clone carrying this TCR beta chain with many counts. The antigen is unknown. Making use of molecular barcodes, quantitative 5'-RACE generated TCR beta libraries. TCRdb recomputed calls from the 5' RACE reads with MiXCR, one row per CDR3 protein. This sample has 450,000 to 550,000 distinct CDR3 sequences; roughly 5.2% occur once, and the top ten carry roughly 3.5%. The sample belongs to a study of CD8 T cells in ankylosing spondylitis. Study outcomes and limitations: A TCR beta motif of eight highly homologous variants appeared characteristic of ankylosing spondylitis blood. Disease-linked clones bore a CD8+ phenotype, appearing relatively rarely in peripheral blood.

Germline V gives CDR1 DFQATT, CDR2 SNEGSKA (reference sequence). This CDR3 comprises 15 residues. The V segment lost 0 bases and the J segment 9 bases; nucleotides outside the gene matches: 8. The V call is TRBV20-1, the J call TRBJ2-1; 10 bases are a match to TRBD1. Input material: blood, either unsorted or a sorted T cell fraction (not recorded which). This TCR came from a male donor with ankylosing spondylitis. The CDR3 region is CSAREPGQGTFEQFF. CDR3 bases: TGCAGTGCTAGAGAACCGGGACAGGGGACGTTTGAGCAGTTCTTC.